A single sample gave rise to the 32 T cell receptor beta chains below, sequenced in a study of Ad26.COV2.S vaccination and SARS-CoV-2 variants. Described treatment: roughly 18 received Ad26.COV2.S at low or high dose, single or two shots; a few received placebo; per-sample allocation not given. Sampling occurred on day 63 after the first vaccine or placebo injection. Repertoires were generated with immunoSEQ multiplex PCR, while TCRdb's copy carries only in-frame clones and drops some. The table shows around 450,000 clones, with less than 95% occurring only once. The sequencing here drew on peripheral blood, taken in a trial of Ad26.COV2.S vaccine versus placebo. The receptors were sampled from a person between 18 and 60 years old who received the Ad26.COV2.S COVID-19 vaccine or a placebo.

V usage is TRBV7-3 and J usage is TRBJ2-2; D not certain. From germline, CDR1 is SGHTA and CDR2 FQGTGA. V was clipped by 5 bases and J by 3 bases, with 13 bases between them. The CDR3 length is 15 residues. CDR3 nucleotide sequence: TGTGCCAGCAGCGTCAACGGACGGGACACCGGGGAGCTGTTTTTT. Residues: CASSVNGRDTGELFF.

The J gene is TRBJ2-1, the V gene TRBV13; TRBD1 is a possible D gene (6 bases). The CDR3 is 16 residues long. CDR1 and CDR2 (germline): PRHDT, FYEKMQ (reference sequence). V lost 5 bases and J lost 0, with 14 bases in between. The CDR3, as DNA: TGTGCCAGCAGCCGTCCGGGGACAACCTCCTACAATGAGCAGTTCTTC. Translating gives CASSRPGTTSYNEQFF.

The rearrangement uses TRBV4-3 and TRBJ2-2; D is perhaps TRBD2 (6 bases). The length of the CDR3 is 18 residues. Germline V lookup: CDR1 LGHNA, CDR2 YSLEER. Trimming pared 1 base from V and 6 bases from J, leaving 21 bases between. The CDR3 protein is CASSQVFASSDPPGELFF. The CDR3, as DNA: TGCGCCAGCAGCCAAGTTTTCGCGTCTAGCGACCCGCCCGGGGAGCTGTTTTTT.

V usage is TRBV19 and J usage is TRBJ2-1, with 13 bases identical to TRBD2. The V segment lost 5 bases and the J segment 6 bases; nucleotides outside the gene matches: 7. The length of the CDR3 is 16 residues. Germline loops: CDR1 LNHDA, CDR2 SQIVND (reference sequence). In DNA, the CDR3 is TGTGCCAGTAGTCCCGTCGGACTAGCGGGAGTCAATGAGCAGTTCTTC. This encodes CASSPVGLAGVNEQFF.

The gene calls are TRBV7-8 and TRBJ2-5; D gene unclear. The germline CDR1 and CDR2 sequences are SGHVS and FQNEAQ. Trimming removed 3 bases at V and 7 bases at J, with 9 bases between. The CDR3 is 12 amino acids. In DNA form, the CDR3 reads TGTGCCAGCAGCTTTCCAGCCGGGACCCAGTACTTC. Translated, it gives CASSFPAGTQYF.

This sequence joins TRBV19 and TRBJ2-7, with TRBD1 identical over 7 bases. The germline V gene encodes CDR1 LNHDA and CDR2 SQIVND (reference sequence). This CDR3 comprises 14 residues. Losses at the gene ends were 3 bases for V and 4 bases for J; bases not matched to a gene: 6. CDR3 region: CASSMTGCEYEQYF. The CDR3 nucleotides are TGTGCCAGTAGTATGACAGGGTGCGAATACGAGCAGTACTTC.

V usage is TRBV9 and J usage is TRBJ2-2, with 10 nucleotides matching TRBD2. Germline V gene data show CDR1 as SGDLS and CDR2 as YYNGEE. The CDR3 consists of 16 residues. V trimming: 4 bases; J trimming: 6 bases; junction bases outside the gene matches: 9. CDR3 coding DNA: TGTGCCAGCAGCCCATGGACTAGCGGATCTTCCGGGGAGCTGTTTTTT. Translated, it gives CASSPWTSGSSGELFF.

The V gene is TRBV19, the J gene TRBJ2-1; a weak D match, TRBD2 (8 bases). In germline, CDR1 is LNHDA, CDR2 SQIVND (reference sequence). V was cut by 5 bases and J by 4 bases, with 21 bases left in between. The CDR3 sequence is 17 residues long. CDR3 sequence: CASSEPGLGGLYNEQFF. The CDR3 DNA sequence: TGTGCCAGTAGTGAACCGGGACTAGGGGGCCTTTACAATGAGCAGTTCTTC.

The chain carries TRBV4-2 and TRBJ1-2; D perhaps matches TRBD1 (6 bases). Trimming removed 5 bases at V and 3 bases at J, with 16 bases between. Looked up from germline, CDR1 is LGHNA and CDR2 is YNFKEQ. The CDR3 covers 15 residues. The CDR3 loop is CASSEPGVIDYGYTF. CDR3 in DNA: TGTGCCAGCAGCGAGCCAGGGGTTATTGACTATGGCTACACCTTC.

This clone was seen a single time. The chain couples TRBV7-8 to TRBJ2-5; perhaps TRBD1 as D (5 bases). The CDR3 is 14 amino acids. Germline V gene lookup returns CDR1 SGHVS and CDR2 FQNEAQ. Trimming removed 1 base from V and 1 base from J, with 7 bases in between. The CDR3 sequence is CASSLDRRQETQYF. The CDR3 region has the DNA TGTGCCAGCAGCTTAGACAGGCGCCAAGAGACCCAGTACTTC.

The V call is TRBV5-5, the J call TRBJ2-1; 10 nucleotides align to TRBD2. The trim removed 0 bases at V and 6 bases at J, leaving 3 bases unmatched. The CDR3 extends over 15 amino acids. The V gene's germline CDR1 is SGHKS and CDR2 YYEKEE (reference sequence). The CDR3 loop reads CASSLDLAGGNEQFF. CDR3 DNA: TGTGCCAGCAGCTTGGATTTAGCGGGAGGCAATGAGCAGTTCTTC. The complete variable domain, with remaining parts taken from reference TRBV5-5 and TRBJ2-1, reads DAGVTQSPTHLIKTRGQQVTLRCSPISGHKSVSWYQQVLGQGPQFIFQYYEKEERGRGNFPDRFSARQFPNYSSELNVNALLLGDSALYLCASSLDLAGGNEQFFGPGTRLTVL.

The gene calls are TRBV5-1 and TRBJ2-3; D is undetermined. CDR3 length: 16 amino acids. V was shortened by 0 bases and J by 0 bases, with 11 bases between the two germline ends. Looked up from germline, CDR1 is SGHRS and CDR2 is YFSETQ. In DNA, the CDR3 is TGCGCCAGCAGCTTGGGATTGTTCTCTAGCACAGATACGCAGTATTTT. This codes for CASSLGLFSSTDTQYF.

The chain links TRBV27 to TRBJ1-1, with 7 bases fitting TRBD1. V gave up 6 bases and J gave up 2 bases; unmatched junction bases: 12. Germline CDR1 and CDR2: MNHEY and SMNVEV (reference sequence). The CDR3 is 16 residues long. The CDR3: CASSPSRGEKNTEAFF. The DNA of the CDR3 is TGTGCCAGCAGCCCATCCAGGGGGGAAAAAAACACTGAAGCTTTCTTT.

The chain is built from TRBV5-6 and TRBJ2-1, with D maybe TRBD1 (6 bases). This CDR3 region has 13 residues. The V end was cut by 1 base, the J end by 8 bases, with 10 bases between. The germline V gene has CDR1 SGHDT and CDR2 YYEEEE. In DNA, the CDR3 is TGTGCCAGCAGCTTGCTCTACAGGGATGAGCAGTTCTTC. As protein: CASSLLYRDEQFF.

This clone was picked up a small number of times. Other nucleotide sequences from this sample produce the same CDR3. V gene TRBV5-4 combines with J gene TRBJ2-5; D may be TRBD1 or TRBD2 (5 bases each). Germline CDR1 and CDR2: SGHNT and YYREEE (reference sequence). The CDR3 is 14 residues long. Trimming cost V 0 bases and J 1 base, with 7 bases left between them. CDR3: CASSLAGTQETQYF. The CDR3 bases are TGTGCCAGCAGCTTGGCAGGGACCCAAGAGACCCAGTACTTC.

The chain is built from TRBV7-2 and TRBJ1-2; D ambiguous. Germline CDR1 is SGHTA and CDR2 is FQGNSA. V was pared by 1 base and J by 8 bases, with 14 bases between. CDR3 size: 14 residues. CDR3 nucleotides: TGTGCCAGCAGCTTAGTCGTAACGGACTCGGGCTACACCTTC. This translates into CASSLVVTDSGYTF.

The table lists this clone with a count of one. This chain joins TRBV18 and TRBJ2-5; D is perhaps TRBD1 (6 bases). There are 15 residues in the CDR3. Germline lookup yields CDR1 KGHSH and CDR2 LQKENI. The ends were cut back, 8 bases at V and 2 bases at J, with 18 bases in the middle. The CDR3: CASANSWTEQETQYF. The CDR3 bases are TGTGCCAGCGCAAACTCTTGGACAGAACAAGAGACCCAGTACTTC.

The chain uses TRBV7-3 and TRBJ2-1, with 14 positions matching TRBD2. The junction had 8 bases not matched to a gene; V was cut back by 6 bases and J by 10 bases. The germline gives CDR1 SGHTA, CDR2 FQGTGA. The CDR3 extends over 15 amino acids. The CDR3 DNA is TGTGCCAGCAGGTCGGGACTAGCGGGAGTGGGGGAGCAGTTCTTC. It specifies CASRSGLAGVGEQFF.

This clone was seen just once. The chain recombines TRBV7-9 with TRBJ2-5; TRBD1 is a possible D gene (6 bases). The CDR3 is 14 residues long. V was clipped by 3 bases and J by 2 bases, with 10 bases between them. In germline, CDR1 is SEHNR, CDR2 FQNEAQ (reference sequence). This chain's CDR3 is CASSFLGQQETQYF. The CDR3 DNA reads as TGTGCCAGCAGCTTTCTCGGACAGCAAGAGACCCAGTACTTC.

CDR3 DNA sequence: TGTGCCAGCAGCCCCTCGACCGGAACTCTGGGCAAAAACATTCAGTACTTC. It is translated as CASSPSTGTLGKNIQYF. V is TRBV7-9 and J is TRBJ2-4, with unresolved D. The CDR3 sequence is 17 residues long. Germline V gene data show CDR1 as SEHNR and CDR2 as FQNEAQ (reference sequence). Trimming stripped 5 bases from V and 3 bases from J, with 20 bases between. The whole variable domain, remainder taken from reference TRBV7-9 and TRBJ2-4, is DTGVSQNPRHKITKRGQNVTFRCDPISEHNRLYWYRQTLGQGPEFLTYFQNEAQLEKSRLLSDRFSAERPKGSFSTLEIQRTEQGDSAMYLCASSPSTGTLGKNIQYFGAGTRLSVL.

The CDR3 region is CSAARGDTQYF. The CDR3 DNA sequence: TGCAGTGCTGCCCGGGGGGATACGCAGTATTTT. The chain carries TRBV20-1 and TRBJ2-3; TRBD2 might be the D (6 bases). Germline CDR1 reads DFQATT; CDR2 reads SNEGSKA (reference sequence). CDR3 length equals 11 residues. V was trimmed by 5 bases and J by 6 bases, leaving 9 bases between them.

The chain employs TRBV18 and TRBJ2-5; TRBD2 matches 7 bases. The germline gives CDR1 KGHSH, CDR2 LQKENI. The CDR3 extends over 15 amino acids. V shed 8 bases and J 2 bases; nucleotides not matched to a gene: 11. CDR3 in amino acids: CASRLAVTPQETQYF. CDR3 coding DNA: TGTGCCAGCCGGCTAGCGGTCACGCCACAAGAGACCCAGTACTTC.

This clone appeared once. The rearrangement links TRBV27 to TRBJ2-7, with TRBD2 identical over 8 bases. CDR3 length equals 15 residues. Trimming took 3 bases from V and 3 from J; bases not matched to a gene: 7. The V gene's germline CDR1 is MNHEY and CDR2 SMNVEV (reference sequence). CDR3 sequence: CASSFSGEGDYEQYF. DNA of the CDR3: TGTGCCAGCAGTTTTAGCGGGGAGGGGGACTACGAGCAGTACTTC.

V gene TRBV4-2 combines with J gene TRBJ1-1; D remains ambiguous. The CDR3 consists of 15 residues. V dropped 0 bases and J dropped 0 bases, with 8 bases sitting between them. Germline lookup yields CDR1 LGHNA and CDR2 YNFKEQ. CDR3: CASSQDLAVNTEAFF. The CDR3 region has the DNA TGTGCCAGCAGCCAAGATCTGGCGGTGAACACTGAAGCTTTCTTT.

V and J are TRBV5-4 and TRBJ1-1, with 8 bases identical to TRBD1. Trimming took 4 bases from V and 2 from J; bases not matched to a gene: 4. Germline V gene data show CDR1 as SGHNT and CDR2 as YYREEE (reference sequence). This CDR3 spans 14 amino acids. CDR3 coding DNA: TGTGCCAGCAGCACCGACAGGGGAAACACTGAAGCTTTCTTT. It codes for CASSTDRGNTEAFF.

The chain joins TRBV30 to TRBJ2-1; D is uncertain. CDR1 GTSNPN and CDR2 SVGIG come from the germline V gene (reference sequence). V was pared by 5 bases and J by 4 bases, with 21 bases between. The CDR3 is made up of 16 amino acids. The CDR3 is CAWDRYTGRIYNEQFF. The CDR3 nucleotides are TGTGCCTGGGACCGGTATACCGGACGGATTTACAATGAGCAGTTCTTC.

The chain has TRBV19 and TRBJ2-7; TRBD1 or TRBD2 may be the D gene (5 bases each). CDR1 LNHDA and CDR2 SQIVND come from the germline V gene (reference sequence). The length of the CDR3 is 16 residues. V was clipped by 7 bases and J by 1 base, with 20 bases between them. CDR3: CASKAVHGTLSYEQYF. The CDR3 nucleotides are TGTGCCAGTAAGGCCGTCCACGGGACGTTATCCTACGAGCAGTACTTC.

The chain combines TRBV28 with TRBJ1-1; D not certain. Germline loops: CDR1 MDHEN, CDR2 SYDVKM. The ends were cut back, 3 bases at V and 1 base at J, with 6 bases in the middle. This CDR3 has 13 residues. CDR3 in DNA: TGTGCCAGCAGTTTTATGGCGAACACTGAAGCTTTCTTT. It specifies CASSFMANTEAFF.

The chain is built from TRBV18 and TRBJ1-6, with D possibly being TRBD1 (5 bases). The germline gives CDR1 KGHSH, CDR2 LQKENI. Trimming removed 2 bases at V and 7 bases at J, with 18 bases between. The CDR3 has 17 amino acids. The CDR3 protein is CASSPGNVGGDNSPLHF. The CDR3 nucleotides read TGTGCCAGCTCACCAGGGAACGTCGGGGGAGACAATTCACCCCTCCACTTT.

The chain combines TRBV28 with TRBJ2-5; TRBD2 agrees at 9 bases. CDR1 is MDHEN, CDR2 SYDVKM, per germline. This CDR3 comprises 19 residues. V lost 0 bases, J lost 1 base, and 12 bases stayed unmatched. The CDR3 coding sequence is TGTGCCAGCAGTTTATGGCTTCAAAAGACTAGCGGAGGCCAAGAGACCCAGTACTTC. Its translation is CASSLWLQKTSGGQETQYF.

This clone was seen a few times. The rearrangement joins TRBV4-1 to TRBJ2-7; D gene ambiguous. V was shortened by 2 bases and J by 3 bases, with 20 bases between the two germline ends. CDR1 and CDR2 from the germline V gene are MGHRA and YSYEKL. This CDR3 comprises 17 residues. This CDR3 reads CASSQHPPGGTFYEQYF. CDR3 coding DNA: TGCGCCAGCAGCCAACACCCCCCTGGCGGTACCTTCTACGAGCAGTACTTC.

This clone has only one observation. V and J are TRBV7-2 and TRBJ2-2; 12 bases agree with TRBD2. Germline assignment: CDR1 SGHTA and CDR2 FQGNSA. The CDR3 totals 19 residues. With V trimmed by 1 base and J by 0 bases, 6 bases remained unmatched. CDR3 residues: CASSLVPGLAGANTGELFF. CDR3 nucleotides: TGTGCCAGCAGCTTAGTGCCGGGACTAGCGGGCGCGAACACCGGGGAGCTGTTTTTT.